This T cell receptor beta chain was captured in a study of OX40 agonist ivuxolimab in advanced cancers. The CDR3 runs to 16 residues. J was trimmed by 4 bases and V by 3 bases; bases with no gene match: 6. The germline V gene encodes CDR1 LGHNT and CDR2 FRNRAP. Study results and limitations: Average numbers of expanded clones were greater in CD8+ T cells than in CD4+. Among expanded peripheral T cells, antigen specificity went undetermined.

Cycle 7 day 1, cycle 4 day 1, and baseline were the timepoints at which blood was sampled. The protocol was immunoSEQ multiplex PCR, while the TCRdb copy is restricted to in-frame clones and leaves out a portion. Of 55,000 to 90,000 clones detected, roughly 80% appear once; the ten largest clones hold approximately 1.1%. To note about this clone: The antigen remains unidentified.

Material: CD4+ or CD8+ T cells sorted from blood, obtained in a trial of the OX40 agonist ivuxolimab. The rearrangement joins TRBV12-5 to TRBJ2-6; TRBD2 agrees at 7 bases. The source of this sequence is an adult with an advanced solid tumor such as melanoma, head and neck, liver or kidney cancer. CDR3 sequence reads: CASGFAGGSGANVLTF. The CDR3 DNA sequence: TGTGCTAGTGGTTTTGCCGGGGGGTCAGGGGCCAACGTCCTGACTTTC.